This T cell receptor (beta chain) stems from a study of T cells in Graves' hyperthyroidism and ophthalmopathy. About the research overall: Peripheral blood samples were taken at initial diagnosis, prior to any treatment.

The TCR beta CDR3 regions underwent amplification using RNA transcripts as the source. An initial round of RT-PCR targeting the TCR CDR3 relied on the HTBI primer set. TCRdb recomputed calls from the multiplex PCR reads with MiXCR, one row per CDR3 protein. The sample has about 460,000 distinct CDR3 sequences, about 22% seen once; the top ten hold around 50%. In its sample, this clonotype was seen a few times. Antigen specificity is unknown. CDR1 and CDR2 from the germline V gene are LGHDT and YNNKEL (reference sequence). The germline V and J ends were trimmed by 1 base and 1 base, with 3 bases remaining between them. There are 13 residues in the CDR3. Study outcomes and limitations: Stable hyperthyroidism was told apart from ophthalmopathy by a model built on 13 V-J features. Most clonotypes expanded in the thyroid (above 0.001) were also present in blood.

The receptor's source is a woman in her 70s with Graves' ophthalmopathy. The chain has TRBV3-1 and TRBJ2-3; the D is unclear. Sequenced input: blood. The CDR3 sequence: CASSQVRTDTQYF. In DNA, the CDR3 is TGTGCCAGCAGCCAAGTTCGCACAGATACGCAGTATTTT.